This T cell receptor (beta chain) comes out of a study of regulatory T cells in long-lasting Graves disease. Study-level points and caveats: There was favoring of TRBV28, TRBJ1-2 and TRBJ2-5 in persistent disease. TCR diversity in persistent Graves' patients was below that of newly diagnosed ones.

Indicated time point: newly diagnosed GD, antithyroid drugs for less than 3 months. PBMC-derived RNA was used for the TCR library. With iRepertoire HTBI primers and Arm-PCR of CDR3 regions, TCR beta libraries were built. TCRdb reanalysed the multiplex PCR reads using MiXCR and keeps one entry per CDR3 protein. In the table there are about 430,000 distinct CDR3 sequences, approximately 15% of which are singletons. On this clonotype itself: The antigen remains unidentified.

Germline V gene lookup returns CDR1 SGDLS and CDR2 YYNGEE. The CDR3 is made up of 16 amino acids. After removal of 3 bases from V and 4 bases from J, the junction contained 9 bases not matched to a gene. A further study also used this sample, focusing on T cells in Graves' hyperthyroidism and ophthalmopathy.

The V call is TRBV9, the J call TRBJ2-3, with 9 nucleotides matching TRBD2. The sequences come from peripheral blood mononuclear cells (PBMCs), collected at new diagnosis, from a patient treated with antithyroid drugs. The sequence was collected from a woman between 35 and 50 years old with Graves disease. The CDR3 coding sequence is TGTGCCAGCAGCGGGGACCTTAGCGGGAGCTCAGATACGCAGTATTTT. It is translated as CASSGDLSGSSDTQYF.